A selection of T cell receptor beta chains follows, all from one sample in a study of OX40 agonist ivuxolimab in advanced cancers. TCRdb's copy holds only in-frame clones and misses some; the assay was immunoSEQ multiplex PCR. The table has around 49,000 clones, about 87% seen once. The sequenced sample was CD4+ or CD8+ T cells sorted from blood, obtained in a trial of the OX40 agonist ivuxolimab. These TCRs come from an adult with an advanced solid tumor such as melanoma, head and neck, liver or kidney cancer. CDR3s include the opening cysteine and the closing phenylalanine or tryptophan. D genes are given only for firm matches. Size is omitted from some rows. Given values are once, few, many or a class for expanded clones.

v_gene: TRBV19
len: 14
j_gene: TRBJ1-5
d_gene: .
abundance: once
CDR3aa: CASNPWAGDQPQHF
CDR3nt: TGTGCCAGTAACCCCTGGGCAGGAGATCAGCCCCAGCATTTT

v_gene: TRBV5-4
len: 13
j_gene: TRBJ1-1
d_gene: .
abundance: .
CDR3aa: CASSAWGATEAFF
CDR3nt: TGTGCCAGCAGCGCGTGGGGGGCCACTGAAGCTTTCTTT

v_gene: TRBV19
len: 12
j_gene: TRBJ1-1
d_gene: .
abundance: .
CDR3aa: CASSIDRSEAFF
CDR3nt: TGTGCCAGTAGTATCGACAGGTCTGAAGCTTTCTTT

v_gene: TRBV25-1
len: 11
j_gene: TRBJ1-2
d_gene: .
abundance: .
CDR3aa: CASSRNYGYTF
CDR3nt: TGTGCCAGCAGTCGGAACTATGGCTACACCTTC

v_gene: TRBV28
len: 15
j_gene: TRBJ1-5
d_gene: TRBD1
abundance: .
CDR3aa: CASSPDRVLNQPQHF
CDR3nt: TGTGCCAGCAGCCCCGACAGGGTTTTGAATCAGCCCCAGCATTTT

v_gene: TRBV7-8
len: 14
j_gene: TRBJ2-7
d_gene: .
abundance: medium-sized
CDR3aa: CASSYQGFSYEQYF
CDR3nt: TGTGCCAGCAGCTACCAGGGATTTAGCTACGAGCAGTACTTC

v_gene: TRBV29-1
len: 11
j_gene: TRBJ2-7
d_gene: .
abundance: .
CDR3aa: CSVPVDGEQYF
CDR3nt: TGCAGCGTCCCAGTCGACGGGGAGCAGTACTTC

v_gene: TRBV12-5
len: 15
j_gene: TRBJ2-4
d_gene: .
abundance: .
CDR3aa: CASGFWGTLENIQYF
CDR3nt: TGTGCTAGTGGTTTTTGGGGGACCCTAGAAAACATTCAGTACTTC

v_gene: TRBV6-6
len: 15
j_gene: TRBJ2-1
d_gene: .
abundance: .
CDR3aa: CASSYSGGSYNEQFF
CDR3nt: TGTGCCAGCAGTTACTCTGGAGGATCCTACAATGAGCAGTTCTTC

v_gene: TRBV27
len: 15
j_gene: TRBJ1-6
d_gene: .
abundance: .
CDR3aa: CASSLSRDFNSPLHF
CDR3nt: TGTGCCAGCAGTTTATCCCGGGACTTTAATTCACCCCTCCACTTT

v_gene: TRBV29-1
len: 11
j_gene: TRBJ1-1
d_gene: .
abundance: few
CDR3aa: CSVEVGTEAFF
CDR3nt: TGCAGCGTTGAGGTAGGGACTGAAGCTTTCTTT

v_gene: TRBV4-3
len: 15
j_gene: TRBJ1-1
d_gene: .
abundance: .
CDR3aa: CASSQDRWGVTEAFF
CDR3nt: TGCGCCAGCAGCCAAGATAGATGGGGCGTCACTGAAGCTTTCTTT

v_gene: TRBV5-6
len: 13
j_gene: TRBJ1-2
d_gene: TRBD1
abundance: .
CDR3aa: CASSAGQYYGYTF
CDR3nt: TGTGCCAGCAGTGCGGGACAGTACTATGGCTACACCTTC

v_gene: TRBV9
len: 14
j_gene: TRBJ1-2
d_gene: TRBD1
abundance: .
CDR3aa: CASSVTGEDYGYTF
CDR3nt: TGTGCCAGCAGCGTCACAGGGGAGGACTATGGCTACACCTTC

v_gene: TRBV5-4
len: 14
j_gene: TRBJ2-7
d_gene: .
abundance: .
CDR3aa: CASSAGADSYEQYF
CDR3nt: TGTGCCAGCAGCGCCGGGGCCGACTCCTACGAGCAGTACTTC

v_gene: TRBV6-5
len: 12
j_gene: TRBJ1-1
d_gene: .
abundance: .
CDR3aa: CASSRPNTEAFF
CDR3nt: TGTGCCAGCAGTCGCCCTAACACTGAAGCTTTCTTT

v_gene: TRBV19
len: 15
j_gene: TRBJ2-7
d_gene: .
abundance: .
CDR3aa: CASSPGTERTYEQYF
CDR3nt: TGTGCCAGTAGTCCCGGGACCGAACGGACCTACGAGCAGTACTTC

v_gene: TRBV12-5
len: 16
j_gene: TRBJ2-1
d_gene: TRBD1
abundance: .
CDR3aa: CASGLGQGVSYNEQFF
CDR3nt: TGTGCTAGTGGTTTGGGACAGGGGGTCTCCTACAATGAGCAGTTCTTC

v_gene: TRBV19
len: 14
j_gene: TRBJ2-2
d_gene: .
abundance: .
CDR3aa: CATDRGRSTGELFF
CDR3nt: TGTGCCACCGACCGGGGGAGGAGCACCGGGGAGCTGTTTTTT

v_gene: TRBV9
len: 14
j_gene: TRBJ2-5
d_gene: .
abundance: .
CDR3aa: CASASGNLGETQYF
CDR3nt: TGTGCCAGCGCAAGTGGGAATTTGGGGGAGACCCAGTACTTC

v_gene: TRBV11-2
len: 15
j_gene: TRBJ2-1
d_gene: .
abundance: .
CDR3aa: CASTLGGNGYNEQFF
CDR3nt: TGTGCCAGCACCCTAGGCGGGAACGGATACAATGAGCAGTTCTTC

v_gene: TRBV6-4
len: 16
j_gene: TRBJ2-7
d_gene: TRBD1
abundance: .
CDR3aa: CASSDEHRDRPYEQYF
CDR3nt: TGTGCCAGCAGTGACGAACACCGGGACAGGCCTTACGAGCAGTACTTC

v_gene: TRBV29-1
len: 18
j_gene: TRBJ2-6
d_gene: .
abundance: .
CDR3aa: CSVAARQAQSSGANVLTF
CDR3nt: TGCAGCGTTGCCGCGAGACAGGCCCAAAGCTCTGGGGCCAACGTCCTGACTTTC

v_gene: TRBV20-1
len: 11
j_gene: TRBJ1-1
d_gene: TRBD1
abundance: .
CDR3aa: CSATGQGEAFF
CDR3nt: TGCAGTGCTACCGGACAGGGAGAAGCTTTCTTT

v_gene: TRBV27
len: 15
j_gene: TRBJ1-2
d_gene: TRBD1
abundance: .
CDR3aa: CASSLRGQGAYGYTF
CDR3nt: TGTGCCAGCAGTTTACGGGGACAGGGTGCGTATGGCTACACCTTC

v_gene: TRBV9
len: 14
j_gene: TRBJ2-1
d_gene: TRBD2
abundance: .
CDR3aa: CASSEDSGYNEQFF
CDR3nt: TGTGCCAGCAGCGAGGATAGCGGGTACAATGAGCAGTTCTTC